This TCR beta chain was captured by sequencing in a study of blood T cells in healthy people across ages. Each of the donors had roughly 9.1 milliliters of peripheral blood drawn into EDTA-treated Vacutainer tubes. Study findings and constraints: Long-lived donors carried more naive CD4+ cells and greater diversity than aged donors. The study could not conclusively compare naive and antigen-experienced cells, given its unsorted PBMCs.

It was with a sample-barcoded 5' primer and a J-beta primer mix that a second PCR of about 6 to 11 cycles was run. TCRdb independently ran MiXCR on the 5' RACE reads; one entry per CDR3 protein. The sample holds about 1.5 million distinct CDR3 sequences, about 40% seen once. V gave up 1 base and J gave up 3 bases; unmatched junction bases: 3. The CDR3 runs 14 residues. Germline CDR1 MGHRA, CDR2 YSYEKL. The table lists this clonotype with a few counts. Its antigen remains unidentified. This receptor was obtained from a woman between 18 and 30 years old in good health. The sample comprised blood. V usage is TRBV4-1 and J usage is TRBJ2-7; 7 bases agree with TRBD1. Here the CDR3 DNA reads TGCGCCAGCAGCCAAGTGACAGGGCTCTACGAGCAGTACTTC. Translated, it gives CASSQVTGLYEQYF.